The 29 T cell receptor beta chains in this list originate from one sample, sequenced in a study of T cells in Graves' hyperthyroidism and ophthalmopathy. RNA transcripts served as the template for amplifying TCR beta CDR3 regions. HTBI primers drove first-round RT-PCR of the TCR CDR3. TCRdb re-analysed the multiplex PCR reads in MiXCR, keeping a single row per CDR3 protein. The sample contains some 250,000 distinct CDR3 sequences, about 14% of which appear only once. The sequenced material came from blood. The receptors come from a woman aged 35 to 49 with Graves' hyperthyroidism that later progressed to Graves' ophthalmopathy.

This clonotype was observed at least ten times. This chain uses TRBV6-1 with TRBJ2-7; perhaps D is TRBD1 or TRBD2 (5 bases each). CDR1 is MNHNS and CDR2 is SASEGT in the germline V gene. Trimming pared 6 bases from V and 5 bases from J, leaving 20 bases between. The CDR3 contains 15 residues. In nucleotides, the CDR3 is TGTGCCAGCAGGATGTGGGACCTGCGTGAGGACGAGCAGTACTTC. It codes for CASRMWDLREDEQYF.

At least ten counts were recorded for this clonotype. The J gene is TRBJ2-5, the V gene TRBV9; TRBD1 aligns across 8 bases. Trimming took 2 bases from V and 5 from J; bases not matched to a gene: 8. The CDR3 has 15 residues. The V gene's germline CDR1 is SGDLS and CDR2 YYNGEE. CDR3 amino acids: CASSVSGQDGETQYF. The DNA for the CDR3 is TGTGCCAGCAGCGTTTCGGGACAGGATGGGGAGACCCAGTACTTC.

The chain carries TRBV6-1 and TRBJ1-2; D remains ambiguous. Per the germline V gene, CDR1 is MNHNS and CDR2 is SASEGT. CDR3 size: 17 residues. The ends were cut back, 0 bases at V and 4 bases at J, with 18 bases in the middle. CDR3 loop: CASSEAPGGSAAYGYTF. The CDR3, as DNA: TGTGCCAGCAGTGAAGCGCCTGGAGGATCTGCGGCCTATGGCTACACCTTC.

The V and J genes are TRBV9 and TRBJ2-1; D possibly corresponds to TRBD2 (5 bases). Trimming took off 0 bases at V and 6 bases at J, with 13 bases between the two ends. The CDR3 is 15 residues long. In germline, CDR1 is SGDLS, CDR2 YYNGEE. CDR3: CASSVAGEPGNEQFF. Written as DNA, the CDR3 is TGTGCCAGCAGCGTAGCCGGGGAGCCCGGCAATGAGCAGTTCTTC.

This clonotype has a count of ten or more. The J gene is TRBJ2-7, the V gene TRBV25-1; 10 bases match TRBD1. V lost 1 base, J lost 4 bases, and 4 bases stayed unmatched. CDR3 length equals 15 residues. CDR1 and CDR2 (germline): MGHDK, SYGVNS. The DNA for the CDR3 is TGTGCCAGCAGTGAATGGGGGACAGGGGCATACGAGCAGTACTTC. It yields the protein CASSEWGTGAYEQYF.

This chain uses TRBV19 with TRBJ1-1; D is possibly TRBD1 (6 bases). Between the trimmed V and J ends, which lost 5 bases and 1 base, there was a span of 14 bases. Germline loops: CDR1 LNHDA, CDR2 SQIVND (reference sequence). This CDR3 is built from 15 residues. CDR3: CASSPTIRGNTEAFF. The CDR3 bases are TGTGCCAGTAGTCCGACTATCAGGGGGAACACTGAAGCTTTCTTT.

This clonotype was recorded many times. The chain links TRBV7-8 to TRBJ2-7; a weak D match, TRBD1 (5 bases). Germline CDR1 reads SGHVS; CDR2 reads FQNEAQ. The CDR3 has 15 residues. V gave up 1 base and J gave up 0 bases, with 10 bases separating them. The CDR3 DNA reads as TGTGCCAGCAGCTTAGGCAGGGCCCTCTCCTACGAGCAGTACTTC. The encoded protein is CASSLGRALSYEQYF.

This clonotype was counted at least ten times. DNA for the CDR3: TGTGCCAGCCAAAACAGGGGGCTGAGCGAAGCTTTCTTT. It translates to CASQNRGLSEAFF. V gene TRBV12-3 or TRBV12-4 combines with J gene TRBJ1-1; 9 positions agree with TRBD1. The CDR3 has 13 residues. With V trimmed by 8 bases and J by 8 bases, 9 bases remained unmatched.

This clonotype came up many times. The rearrangement joins TRBV3-1 to TRBJ2-6; tentatively, D is TRBD1 (6 bases). CDR3 size: 16 residues. V lost 5 bases, J lost 0 bases, and 11 bases lay in between. The V gene's germline CDR1 is LGHDT and CDR2 YNNKEL (reference sequence). The CDR3 sequence: CASSRTASSGANVLTF. CDR3 bases: TGTGCCAGCAGCAGGACAGCGAGCTCTGGGGCCAACGTCCTGACTTTC.

This clonotype was observed at least ten times. The chain combines TRBV19 with TRBJ2-1; 7 bases fit TRBD1. This CDR3 comprises 16 residues. The junction had 10 bases not matched to a gene; V was cut back by 4 bases and J by 4 bases. Germline CDR1 is LNHDA and CDR2 is SQIVND (reference sequence). Here the CDR3 reads CASSRGTGTEYNEQFF. In nucleotides, the CDR3 is TGTGCCAGTAGTAGGGGAACCGGGACAGAATACAATGAGCAGTTCTTC.

This clonotype was picked up a small number of times. The chain couples TRBV6-1 to TRBJ2-2, with no clear D. V dropped 6 bases and J dropped 9 bases, with 5 bases sitting between them. Germline V lookup: CDR1 MNHNS, CDR2 SASEGT. The CDR3 loop spans 10 amino acids. The CDR3 loop reads CASRTRELFF. DNA of the CDR3: TGTGCCAGCAGGACCCGGGAGCTGTTTTTT.

This clonotype was detected many times. The rearrangement links TRBV28 to TRBJ2-7; TRBD2 agrees at 8 bases. The V gene end was trimmed by 9 bases and the J gene end by 0 bases; junction bases not matched to a gene: 7. The CDR3 covers 14 residues. Germline CDR1 reads MDHEN; CDR2 reads SYDVKM. The DNA of the CDR3 is TGTGCCAGTTCCTCCGGGGGGGTCTCCTACGAGCAGTACTTC. This sequence encodes CASSSGGVSYEQYF.

This clonotype showed up many times. The chain uses TRBV3-1 and TRBJ2-1; 15 bases fit TRBD2. From germline, CDR1 is LGHDT and CDR2 YNNKEL (reference sequence). J lost 4 bases, V lost 2 bases, and 9 bases had no gene match. The CDR3 contains 19 residues. The CDR3, as DNA: TGTGCCAGCAGCCAAACCCCGGGACTAGCGGGAGGACCTTACAATGAGCAGTTCTTC. It yields the protein CASSQTPGLAGGPYNEQFF.

This clonotype was observed at least ten times. The J gene is TRBJ1-6, the V gene TRBV28; 10 bases fit TRBD1. Trimming cost V 10 bases and J 11 bases; bases outside gene matches: 14. The CDR3 contains 15 residues. Germline CDR1 and CDR2: MDHEN and SYDVKM. For the CDR3, the DNA is TGTGCCACTAACTCACGGGACAGGGGTTCCGCACCCCTCCACTTT. Amino acid sequence: CATNSRDRGSAPLHF.

There are many counts of this clonotype. The CDR3 DNA follows: TGCGCCAGCAGCGGAAGCGTAGGGGACTTCATGAACACTGAAGCTTTCTTT. Amino acids: CASSGSVGDFMNTEAFF. The chain recombines TRBV4-1 with TRBJ1-1, with D perhaps TRBD1 (5 bases). The V gene's germline CDR1 is MGHRA and CDR2 YSYEKL. The CDR3 has 17 amino acids. V dropped 5 bases and J dropped 0 bases, with 19 bases sitting between them.

This clonotype was detected many times. The chain has TRBV28 and TRBJ2-1; D remains ambiguous. Germline CDR1 reads MDHEN; CDR2 reads SYDVKM. This CDR3 is 14 amino acids long. Trimming pared 2 bases from V and 4 bases from J, leaving 9 bases between. CDR3 in DNA: TGTGCCAGCAGTTTAGTCCTGGGGTACAATGAGCAGTTCTTC. Residues: CASSLVLGYNEQFF.

This chain uses TRBV20-1 with TRBJ2-7, with no clear D. CDR3 length: 15 residues. V gave up 3 bases and J gave up 0 bases, with 15 bases separating them. Germline assignment: CDR1 DFQATT and CDR2 SNEGSKA (reference sequence). The CDR3 DNA follows: TGCAGTGCTAGTCCTAAGGGTCTCTACTCCTACGAGCAGTACTTC. Translated, it gives CSASPKGLYSYEQYF.

This clonotype was found a few times. The chain has TRBV7-3 and TRBJ2-2; D may be TRBD2 (5 bases). This CDR3 comprises 13 residues. The germline V gene encodes CDR1 SGHTA and CDR2 FQGTGA. V was clipped by 8 bases and J by 4 bases, with 11 bases between them. CDR3 DNA: TGTGCCAGCGGTACGGGATCCACCGGGGAGCTGTTTTTT. Its protein product is CASGTGSTGELFF.

This clonotype was found once. This may be a read error: a much more frequent sequence differs by one nucleotide. V usage is TRBV20-1 and J usage is TRBJ2-1; 10 bases are shared with TRBD1. The CDR3 loop spans 14 amino acids. Germline V gene data show CDR1 as DFQATT and CDR2 as SNEGSKA (reference sequence). DNA of the CDR3: TGCAGTGCTAGCGACAGGGGGCTTTTCAATGAGCAGCTCTTC. The encoded protein is CSASDRGLFNEQLF.

The rearrangement joins TRBV19 to TRBJ2-2; 9 nucleotides agree with TRBD2. The germline V gene encodes CDR1 LNHDA and CDR2 SQIVND (reference sequence). With 5 bases clipped from V and 4 bases from J, the junction kept 11 bases outside the gene matches. The CDR3 extends over 17 amino acids. DNA for the CDR3: TGTGCCAGTAGTCTTTTAGCGGGAGTCGCCTTCACCGGGGAGCTGTTTTTT. Protein sequence: CASSLLAGVAFTGELFF.

At least ten counts were recorded for this clonotype. The chain couples TRBV24-1 to TRBJ1-5; D remains ambiguous. This CDR3 comprises 14 residues. V lost 2 bases and J lost 9, with 13 bases in between. Germline V lookup: CDR1 KGHDR, CDR2 SFDVKD. In DNA form, the CDR3 reads TGTGCCACCAGTGATTCAATCATTGGAGCGCCCCAGCATTTT. Residues: CATSDSIIGAPQHF.

The table lists this clonotype with a few counts. The chain links TRBV7-9 to TRBJ2-2, with TRBD1 identical over 7 bases. CDR1 SEHNR and CDR2 FQNEAQ come from the germline V gene (reference sequence). The CDR3 extends over 17 amino acids. V was clipped by 3 bases and J by 4 bases; unmatched bases: 11. The CDR3 loop reads CASSFPLKGASTGELFF. CDR3 DNA sequence: TGTGCCAGCAGCTTCCCCCTAAAGGGGGCAAGCACCGGGGAGCTGTTTTTT.

This clonotype has at least ten counts. V usage is TRBV28 and J usage is TRBJ1-4; D unresolved. Trimming took 7 bases from V and 3 from J, leaving 15 bases between them. The CDR3 sequence is 15 residues long. Germline-derived CDR1 and CDR2 are MDHEN and SYDVKM. The CDR3 region has the DNA TGTGCCAGCACCGTAGGTGGGGTGGCTAATGAAAAACTGTTTTTT. Residues: CASTVGGVANEKLFF. Full variable domain (rest looked up from reference TRBV28 and TRBJ1-4): DVKVTQSSRYLVKRTGEKVFLECVQDMDHENMFWYRQDPGLGLRLIYFSYDVKMKEKGDIPEGYSVSREKKERFSLILESASTNQTSMYLCASTVGGVANEKLFFGSGTQLSVL.

The V call is TRBV5-1, the J call TRBJ1-2, with D possibly matching TRBD1 (5 bases). The CDR3 covers 13 residues. The germline V gene encodes CDR1 SGHRS and CDR2 YFSETQ. Trimming removed 0 bases at V and 8 bases at J, with 11 bases between. CDR3 bases: TGCGCCAGCAGCTTGGCGGGGGTGGAAGGCTACACCTTC. Residues: CASSLAGVEGYTF.

This clonotype showed up many times. The V and J genes are TRBV5-1 and TRBJ2-2; D is perhaps TRBD1 (6 bases). Trimming took 5 bases from V and 7 from J, leaving 21 bases between them. Looked up from germline, CDR1 is SGHRS and CDR2 is YFSETQ. The CDR3 has 16 amino acids. As DNA, the CDR3 is TGCGCCAGCAGAAAGGGGCAGGGGCAACAGAGCGGGGAGCTGTTTTTT. Translated: CASRKGQGQQSGELFF. Full variable domain (outside the CDR3, taken from reference TRBV5-1 and TRBJ2-2): KAGVTQTPRYLIKTRGQQVTLSCSPISGHRSVSWYQQTPGQGLQFLFEYFSETQRNKGNFPGRFSGRQFSNSRSEMNVSTLELGDSALYLCASRKGQGQQSGELFFGEGSRLTVL.

This clonotype has more than one count but fewer than ten. The rearrangement uses TRBV6-2 or TRBV6-3 and TRBJ1-5, with 7 bases that match TRBD1. J was trimmed by 7 bases and V by 3 bases; bases with no gene match: 3. This CDR3 region has 13 residues. Germline V gene data show CDR1 as MNHEY and CDR2 as SVGEGT. Written as DNA, the CDR3 is TGTGCCAGCAGTTATGTACAGGGGCAGCCCCAGCATTTT. Protein product: CASSYVQGQPQHF.

This clonotype was observed a handful of times. The chain has TRBV20-1 and TRBJ2-2, with 8 nucleotides matching TRBD2. The CDR3 spans 15 residues. J gave up 4 bases and V 0 bases, and 4 bases lay outside the gene matches. CDR1 DFQATT and CDR2 SNEGSKA come from the germline V gene (reference sequence). The CDR3 DNA follows: TGCAGTGCTAGAGATAAGCGGGGGCTCACCGGGGAGCTGTTTTTT. This sequence encodes CSARDKRGLTGELFF.

This clonotype was counted ten times or more. The chain joins TRBV12-3 or TRBV12-4 to TRBJ2-1, with 10 nucleotides matching TRBD2. The CDR3 covers 13 residues. The junction had 2 bases not matched to a gene; V was cut back by 4 bases and J by 8 bases. The CDR3 protein is CASSWTSGDEQFF. The CDR3, as DNA: TGTGCCAGCAGTTGGACTAGCGGTGATGAGCAGTTCTTC.

This clonotype was seen repeatedly, ten times or more. The V gene is TRBV28, the J gene TRBJ2-5, with TRBD2 as a possible D gene (5 bases). The germline V gene encodes CDR1 MDHEN and CDR2 SYDVKM. Trimming stripped 5 bases from V and 1 base from J, with 11 bases between. This CDR3 spans 14 amino acids. CDR3 protein: CASSHRGSQETQYF. The DNA of the CDR3 is TGTGCCAGCAGTCATCGAGGGAGCCAAGAGACCCAGTACTTC. The full variable domain, completed using reference TRBV28 and TRBJ2-5, is DVKVTQSSRYLVKRTGEKVFLECVQDMDHENMFWYRQDPGLGLRLIYFSYDVKMKEKGDIPEGYSVSREKKERFSLILESASTNQTSMYLCASSHRGSQETQYFGPGTRLLVL.